The rows below give T cell receptor beta chains drawn from one sample of a study of cytomegalovirus exposure and HLA in healthy donors. Data came from immunoSEQ multiplex PCR; TCRdb stores just in-frame clones and leaves some out. The sample has about 110,000 clones; under 85% are singletons. Sequencing used PBMCs. The source is a male donor in good health and CMV-seronegative. The CDR3 runs from the conserved cysteine through the conserved F or W. Fields, in order: clone size, V gene, J gene, D gene, CDR3 protein, CDR3 DNA. The D gene is left open where the match is weak. Size is omitted from some rows. Given values are once, few, many or a class for expanded clones.

>.|TRBV7-2|TRBJ1-5|TRBD1
CASSRGTAPNQPQHF
TGTGCCAGCAGCCGAGGGACAGCTCCCAATCAGCCCCAGCATTTT
>.|TRBV18|TRBJ2-5|.
CASSPLGGQETQYF
TGTGCCAGCTCACCTCTGGGGGGTCAAGAGACCCAGTACTTC
>.|TRBV5-1|TRBJ2-1|TRBD2
CASSFRTSGRAVNEQFF
TGCGCCAGCAGCTTTAGGACTAGCGGGAGGGCCGTCAATGAGCAGTTCTTC
>.|TRBV2|TRBJ2-1|TRBD2
CASKEGAGDPNEQFF
TGTGCCAGCAAGGAGGGAGCGGGAGACCCCAATGAGCAGTTCTTC
>.|TRBV2|TRBJ1-6|.
CASRQQSSYNSPLHF
TGTGCCAGTCGACAGCAAAGCTCCTATAATTCACCCCTCCACTTT
>.|TRBV27|TRBJ1-3|.
CASSLSPSSGNTIYF
TGTGCCAGCAGTTTATCCCCCAGCTCTGGAAACACCATATATTTT
>.|TRBV27|TRBJ1-1|.
CASSRTQGYGEAFF
TGTGCCAGCAGTCGGACCCAGGGGTATGGTGAAGCTTTCTTT
>.|TRBV28|TRBJ2-2|TRBD1
CASSLYRGTGELFF
TGTGCCAGCAGTTTGTACAGGGGGACCGGGGAGCTGTTTTTT
>.|TRBV7-2|TRBJ2-7|.
CASSSSTGSYEQYF
TGTGCCAGCAGCTCGTCGACAGGATCCTACGAGCAGTACTTC
>.|TRBV7-6|TRBJ2-7|.
CASSFPGVYEQYF
TGTGCCAGCAGCTTCCCAGGGGTCTACGAGCAGTACTTC
>.|TRBV19|TRBJ2-1|TRBD1
CASRPGQGYNEQFF
TGTGCCAGTAGACCGGGACAGGGCTACAATGAGCAGTTCTTC
>.|TRBV30|TRBJ2-1|.
CAWSVGLGGHEQFF
TGTGCCTGGAGTGTAGGTCTAGGGGGTCATGAGCAGTTCTTC
>once|TRBV12-5|TRBJ2-3|.
CASGHGGTDTQYF
TGTGCTAGTGGTCACGGGGGCACAGATACGCAGTATTTT
>.|TRBV19|TRBJ2-7|TRBD1
CATSEDRAYEQYF
TGTGCAACATCCGAGGACAGGGCTTACGAGCAGTACTTC
>.|TRBV5-1|TRBJ1-2|TRBD1
CASSREGDRGLYGYTF
TGCGCCAGCAGCCGGGAGGGGGACAGGGGACTCTATGGCTACACCTTC
>.|TRBV11-2|TRBJ2-1|TRBD2
CASSFGTSSLNEQFF
TGTGCCAGCAGCTTCGGGACTAGCAGCCTAAATGAGCAGTTCTTC
>.|TRBV29-1|TRBJ2-6|.
CSVQVPGANVLTF
TGCAGCGTGCAGGTACCTGGGGCCAACGTCCTGACTTTC
>.|TRBV18|TRBJ2-2|TRBD2
CASSPGLQTGELFF
TGTGCCAGCTCACCGGGACTACAGACCGGGGAGCTGTTTTTT
>once|TRBV7-2|TRBJ1-3|.
CASSPGHRGVTIYF
TGTGCCAGCAGCCCTGGACACCGCGGTGTAACCATATATTTT
>.|TRBV11-2|TRBJ2-7|.
CASSLDLSSSFEQYF
TGTGCCAGCAGCTTAGATCTTAGTAGTTCCTTCGAGCAGTACTTC
>.|TRBV12-5|TRBJ1-1|.
CASGLFIRGRNGIAFF
TGTGCTAGTGGTTTGTTTATCAGGGGTCGCAACGGGATCGCTTTCTTT
>.|TRBV6-4|TRBJ2-1|TRBD2
CASSATSGTYNEQFF
TGTGCCAGCAGCGCAACTAGCGGGACTTACAATGAGCAGTTCTTC
>.|TRBV27|TRBJ2-3|TRBD2
CASSWKAGETDTQYF
TGTGCCAGCAGTTGGAAAGCGGGAGAAACAGATACGCAGTATTTT
>once|TRBV2|TRBJ1-1|TRBD1
CASRLQGADMNTEAFF
TGTGCCAGCAGGTTACAGGGGGCGGATATGAACACTGAAGCTTTCTTT
>.|TRBV7-9|TRBJ1-5|TRBD1
CASSSGQGGNQPQHF
TGTGCCAGCAGCTCGGGACAGGGCGGCAATCAGCCCCAGCATTTT
>.|TRBV7-2|TRBJ2-6|.
CASSLVGPGANVLTF
TGTGCCAGCAGCTTAGTGGGGCCTGGGGCCAACGTCCTGACTTTC
>.|TRBV9|TRBJ2-1|TRBD2
CASSVSGRGYNEQFF
TGTGCCAGCAGCGTTAGCGGGAGGGGCTACAATGAGCAGTTCTTC
>.|TRBV6-1|TRBJ1-2|TRBD1
CASSERTGVVVLGYTF
TGTGCCAGCAGTGAGAGGACAGGTGTCGTAGTTCTGGGCTACACCTTC
>.|TRBV4-2|TRBJ2-7|TRBD2
CASSQGLAIRSYEQYF
TGTGCCAGCAGCCAAGGACTAGCGATTCGCTCCTACGAGCAGTACTTC
>.|TRBV5-1|TRBJ2-7|TRBD1
CASSFRQGPYEQYF
TGCGCCAGCAGCTTCCGACAGGGGCCCTACGAGCAGTACTTC
>.|TRBV4-2|TRBJ2-2|.
CASSQQPRDTGELFF
TGTGCCAGCAGCCAACAGCCGAGGGACACCGGGGAGCTGTTTTTT
>.|TRBV5-4|TRBJ2-1|.
CASSLDRGAFNEQFF
TGTGCCAGCAGCTTGGACCGGGGGGCCTTCAATGAGCAGTTCTTC
>.|TRBV18|TRBJ1-1|.
CASSHLDTMGTEAFF
TGTGCCAGCTCACACCTGGACACAATGGGGACTGAAGCTTTCTTT
>once|TRBV2|TRBJ1-4|TRBD1
CASSGDRGLNEKLFF
TGTGCCAGCAGTGGGGACAGGGGACTTAATGAAAAACTGTTTTTT
>.|TRBV6-5|TRBJ2-1|.
CASSYSRTTYNEQFF
TGTGCCAGCAGTTACTCTAGGACTACTTACAATGAGCAGTTCTTC
>.|TRBV5-1|TRBJ2-1|TRBD2
CASAPLGGRAFSYNEQFF
TGCGCCAGCGCACCCTTAGGCGGGAGGGCCTTCTCCTACAATGAGCAGTTCTTC
>few|TRBV7-2|TRBJ2-7|.
CASSLVSHPGEQYF
TGTGCCAGCAGCTTAGTAAGTCATCCGGGGGAGCAGTACTTC
>once|TRBV4-1|TRBJ2-1|TRBD2
CASSHDAAGADYNEQFF
TGCGCCAGCAGCCACGACGCAGCGGGAGCGGACTACAATGAGCAGTTCTTC
>.|TRBV7-8|TRBJ2-1|.
CASSSLTGRVREQFF
TGTGCCAGCAGCTCCCTTACAGGTAGGGTACGGGAGCAGTTCTTC
>.|TRBV6-1|TRBJ2-7|TRBD2
CASIAGGLPYEQYF
TGTGCCAGCATCGCGGGGGGACTTCCTTACGAGCAGTACTTC
>.|TRBV7-2|TRBJ2-5|TRBD2
CASSRSGSGETQYF
TGTGCCAGCAGCCGGAGCGGGAGTGGAGAGACCCAGTACTTC
>.|TRBV30|TRBJ2-1|TRBD2
CAWSGLAANEQFF
TGTGCCTGGAGTGGACTAGCGGCCAATGAGCAGTTCTTC
>few|TRBV28|TRBJ2-7|TRBD2
CASDGGIAYEQYF
TGTGCCAGCGACGGGGGGATCGCCTACGAGCAGTACTTC
>.|TRBV15|TRBJ2-3|TRBD2
CATSRDPVAGGTDTQYF
TGTGCCACCAGCAGAGATCCGGTAGCGGGAGGGACAGATACGCAGTATTTT
>.|TRBV15|TRBJ1-1|.
CATSASWSLGDTEAFF
TGTGCCACCAGCGCCTCGTGGTCTCTCGGGGACACTGAAGCTTTCTTT
>.|TRBV6-5|TRBJ1-1|.
CASSLGATNTEAFF
TGTGCCAGCAGTTTGGGGGCGACGAACACTGAAGCTTTCTTT
>.|TRBV10-1|TRBJ2-3|TRBD2
CASSETRLAGVIDTQYF
TGCGCCAGCAGTGAGACAAGACTAGCGGGAGTGATAGATACGCAGTATTTT
>few|TRBV7-2|TRBJ1-2|.
CASSFSHRGYGYTF
TGTGCCAGCAGCTTCTCCCATCGCGGCTATGGCTACACCTTC
>.|TRBV30|TRBJ1-1|.
CAWSAGARGTEAFF
TGTGCCTGGAGCGCAGGGGCTCGAGGCACTGAAGCTTTCTTT
>.|TRBV5-1|TRBJ2-7|.
CASSLIPREQYF
TGCGCCAGCAGCCTCATCCCTAGAGAGCAGTACTTC
>.|TRBV5-5|TRBJ2-7|TRBD2
CASSLSYSSGSYEQYF
TGTGCCAGCAGCTTGTCTTATTCTAGCGGCTCCTACGAGCAGTACTTC
>few|TRBV5-4|TRBJ2-7|TRBD2
CASSRTSGRYEQYF
TGTGCCAGCAGCCGGACTAGCGGGCGATACGAGCAGTACTTC
>.|TRBV27|TRBJ2-7|TRBD1
CASRKDRGLIYEQYF
TGTGCCAGCAGGAAAGACAGGGGGCTGATTTACGAGCAGTACTTC
>few|TRBV7-2|TRBJ2-3|.
CASSREAPFEDTQYF
TGTGCCAGCAGCCGAGAGGCCCCTTTTGAAGATACGCAGTATTTT
>.|TRBV7-9|TRBJ2-3|TRBD1
CATWTGYWADTQYF
TGTGCCACCTGGACAGGGTATTGGGCAGATACGCAGTATTTT
>.|TRBV27|TRBJ2-1|.
CASSPTTGNYNEQFF
TGTGCCAGCAGTCCAACTACCGGGAACTACAATGAGCAGTTCTTC
>.|TRBV30|TRBJ2-7|.
CACTRGVNPSYEQYF
TGTGCCTGTACTCGGGGAGTAAACCCGTCCTACGAGCAGTACTTC